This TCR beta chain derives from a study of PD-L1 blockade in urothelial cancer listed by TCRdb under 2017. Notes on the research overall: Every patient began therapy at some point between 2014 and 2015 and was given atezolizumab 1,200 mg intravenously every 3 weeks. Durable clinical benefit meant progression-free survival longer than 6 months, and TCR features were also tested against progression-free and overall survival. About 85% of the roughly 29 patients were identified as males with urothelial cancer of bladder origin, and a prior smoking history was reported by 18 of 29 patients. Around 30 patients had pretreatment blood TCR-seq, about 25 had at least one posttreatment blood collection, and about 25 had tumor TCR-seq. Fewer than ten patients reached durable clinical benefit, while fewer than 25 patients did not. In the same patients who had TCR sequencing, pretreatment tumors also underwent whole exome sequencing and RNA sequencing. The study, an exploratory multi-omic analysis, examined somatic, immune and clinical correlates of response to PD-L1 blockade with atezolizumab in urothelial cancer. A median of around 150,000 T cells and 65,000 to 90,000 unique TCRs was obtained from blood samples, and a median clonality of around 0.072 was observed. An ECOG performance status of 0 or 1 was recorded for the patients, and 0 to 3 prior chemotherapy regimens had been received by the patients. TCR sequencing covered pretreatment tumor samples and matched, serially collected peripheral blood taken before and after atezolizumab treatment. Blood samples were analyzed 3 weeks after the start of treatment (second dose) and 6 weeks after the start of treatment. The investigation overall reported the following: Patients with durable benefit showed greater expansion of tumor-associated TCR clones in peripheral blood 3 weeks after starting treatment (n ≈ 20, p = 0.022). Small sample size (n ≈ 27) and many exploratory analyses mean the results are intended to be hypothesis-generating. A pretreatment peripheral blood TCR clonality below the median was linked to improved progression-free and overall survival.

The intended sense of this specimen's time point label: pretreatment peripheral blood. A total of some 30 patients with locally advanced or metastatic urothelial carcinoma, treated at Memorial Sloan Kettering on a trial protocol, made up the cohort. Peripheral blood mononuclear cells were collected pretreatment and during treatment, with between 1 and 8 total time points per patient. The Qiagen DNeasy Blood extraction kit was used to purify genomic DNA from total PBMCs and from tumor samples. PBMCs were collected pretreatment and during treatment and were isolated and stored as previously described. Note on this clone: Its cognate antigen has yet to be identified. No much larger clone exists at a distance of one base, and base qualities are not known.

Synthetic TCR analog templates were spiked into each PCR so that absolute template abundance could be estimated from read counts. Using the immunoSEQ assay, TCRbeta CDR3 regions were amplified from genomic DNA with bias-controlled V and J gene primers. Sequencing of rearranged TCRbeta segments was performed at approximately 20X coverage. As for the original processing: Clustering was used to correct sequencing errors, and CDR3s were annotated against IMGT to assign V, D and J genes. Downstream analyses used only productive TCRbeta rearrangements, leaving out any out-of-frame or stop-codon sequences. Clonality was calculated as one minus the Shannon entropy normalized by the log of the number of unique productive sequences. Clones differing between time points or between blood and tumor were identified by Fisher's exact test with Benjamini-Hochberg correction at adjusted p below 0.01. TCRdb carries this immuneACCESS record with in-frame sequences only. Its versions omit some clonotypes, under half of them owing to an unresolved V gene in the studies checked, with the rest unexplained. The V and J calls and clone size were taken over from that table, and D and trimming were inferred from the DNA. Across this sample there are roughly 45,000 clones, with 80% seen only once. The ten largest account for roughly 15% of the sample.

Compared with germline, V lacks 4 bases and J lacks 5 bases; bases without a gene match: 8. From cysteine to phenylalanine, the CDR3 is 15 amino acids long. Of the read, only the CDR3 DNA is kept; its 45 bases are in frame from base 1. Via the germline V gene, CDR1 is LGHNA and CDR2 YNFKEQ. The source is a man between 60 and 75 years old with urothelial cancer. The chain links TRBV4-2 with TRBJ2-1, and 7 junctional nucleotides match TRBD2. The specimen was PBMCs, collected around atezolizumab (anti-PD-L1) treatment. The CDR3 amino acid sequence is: CASSPSGTTDNEQFF. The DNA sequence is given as TGTGCCAGCAGCCCTTCCGGGACTACAGACAATGAGCAGTTCTTC.